Listed here are 29 T cell receptor beta chains from one sample, sequenced in a study of blood T cells in healthy people across ages. Next came a second PCR, run for roughly 6 to 11 cycles, which used a sample-barcoded 5' primer along with a J-beta primer mix. TCRdb processed the 5' RACE reads anew with MiXCR; each CDR3 protein has one entry. The sample includes about 1 million distinct CDR3 sequences, 25% of them seen just once. The same specimen was also included in a second study, on T cells of mothers and their children.

The source material was blood. Receptors were obtained from a girl aged 2-15 years in good health.

This clonotype was seen a handful of times. The chain recombines TRBV29-1 with TRBJ2-7; D call uncertain. The CDR3 covers 10 residues. The germline V gene encodes CDR1 SQVTM and CDR2 ANQGSEA. The V end was cut by 7 bases, the J end by 5 bases, with 9 bases between. The CDR3 DNA sequence: TGCAGCGCCACCCAGAACGAGCAGTACTTC. Its translation: CSATQNEQYF.

The chain recombines TRBV20-1 with TRBJ2-1; unclear D gene. The CDR3 extends over 12 amino acids. The V gene lost 6 bases and the J gene lost 8 bases, with 14 bases spanning the gap. The germline CDR1 and CDR2 sequences are DFQATT and SNEGSKA (reference sequence). CDR3 DNA: TGCAGTGCAAGGCACCGTGTGGATGAGCAGTTCTTC. Protein product: CSARHRVDEQFF.

The chain carries TRBV5-1 and TRBJ1-2; 10 nucleotides align to TRBD1. Unmatched junction bases numbered 6, after V lost 7 bases and J lost 3 bases. The CDR3 length is 14 residues. From germline, CDR1 is SGHRS and CDR2 YFSETQ. The CDR3 coding sequence is TGCGCCAGCCGTCCGACAGGGGGCCACTATGGCTACACCTTC. It yields the protein CASRPTGGHYGYTF.

In nucleotides, the CDR3 is TGCAGCGCTGCCAACGGGGGTAGCTATGGCTACACCTTC. As protein: CSAANGGSYGYTF. The rearrangement links TRBV29-1 to TRBJ1-2; D perhaps matches TRBD1 (5 bases). The CDR3 sequence is 13 residues long. Germline V lookup: CDR1 SQVTM, CDR2 ANQGSEA. With 7 bases removed from V and 4 bases from J, the gap between germline ends came to 16 bases.

This CDR3 is CSASREHKNIQYF. Written as DNA, the CDR3 is TGCAGTGCTAGTCGGGAACACAAAAACATTCAGTACTTC. This chain connects TRBV20-1 to TRBJ2-4; TRBD2 is a possible D gene (5 bases). V was clipped by 3 bases and J by 3 bases, with 9 bases between them. Germline CDR1 and CDR2: DFQATT and SNEGSKA (reference sequence). The CDR3 consists of 13 residues.

This clonotype was seen only a few times. The chain carries TRBV2 and TRBJ2-1; D is undetermined. The tail of the sequence fits TRBJ2-7 better, so the J call may be wrong. Germline-derived CDR1 and CDR2 are SNHLY and FYNNEI. The CDR3 totals 11 residues. The CDR3 loop is CASTRESEQYF. The DNA for the CDR3 is TGTGCCAGTACGAGAGAGAGCGAGCAGTACTTC.

In its sample, this clonotype was seen a few times. The CDR3 DNA reads TGCAGCGTTGAGCAGGGTCAAGAGACCCAGTACTTC. Protein sequence: CSVEQGQETQYF. V usage is TRBV29-1 and J usage is TRBJ2-5; D possibly corresponds to TRBD1 (5 bases). Trimming cost V 3 bases and J 2 bases, with 7 bases left between them. CDR3 length: 12 residues. CDR1 is SQVTM, CDR2 ANQGSEA, per germline. The complete variable domain, with remaining parts taken from reference TRBV29-1 and TRBJ2-5, reads SAVISQKPSRDICQRGTSLTIQCQVDSQVTMMFWYRQQPGQSLTLIATANQGSEATYESGFVIDKFPISRPNLTFSTLTVSNMSPEDSSIYLCSVEQGQETQYFGPGTRLLVL.

This clonotype appeared a few times. Here the CDR3 reads CASSLRHQAYEQYF. The CDR3 DNA follows: TGTGCCAGCAGTCTCAGACACCAAGCTTACGAGCAGTACTTC. The chain has TRBV28 and TRBJ2-1; D unresolved. The DNA end favors TRBJ2-7, so the J call may be wrong. Germline CDR1 is MDHEN and CDR2 is SYDVKM. The CDR3 loop spans 14 amino acids.

The gene calls are TRBV4-2 and TRBJ2-1; 7 bases line up with TRBD2. CDR1 is LGHNA and CDR2 is YNFKEQ in the germline V gene. This CDR3 has 16 amino acids. With V trimmed by 6 bases and J by 1 base, 9 bases remained unmatched. The CDR3 DNA sequence: TGTGCCAGCAGTCCCTGGGGGGGTCAGTCCTACAATGAGCAGTTCTTC. It is translated as CASSPWGGQSYNEQFF.

This clonotype was detected only once. The gene calls are TRBV20-1 and TRBJ1-5; D gene unclear. This CDR3 region has 16 residues. Germline V gene sequence: CDR1 DFQATT, CDR2 SNEGSKA (reference sequence). The V and J ends lost 1 base and 4 bases respectively, with 17 bases between them. As DNA, the CDR3 is TGCAGTGCTAGAGGGCTAGTTAGTTCGTCGAATCAGCCCCAGCATTTT. Its translation is CSARGLVSSSNQPQHF.

The chain is built from TRBV28 and TRBJ2-3, with 9 bases identical to TRBD2. The V gene's germline CDR1 is MDHEN and CDR2 SYDVKM. J was trimmed by 3 bases and V by 4 bases; bases with no gene match: 11. The CDR3 consists of 17 residues. CDR3 sequence: CASSSLTSGGWTDTQYF. CDR3 bases: TGTGCCAGCAGTTCCTTGACTAGCGGAGGTTGGACAGATACGCAGTATTTT.

This clonotype has more than one count but fewer than ten. V gene TRBV28 combines with J gene TRBJ2-1, with a weak D call TRBD2 (6 bases). The CDR3 sequence is 14 residues long. Germline CDR1 and CDR2: MDHEN and SYDVKM. Trimming took 11 bases from V and 1 from J, leaving 15 bases between them. As DNA, the CDR3 is TGTGCCTCGGTATCGGGAGCTTCCTACAATGAGCAGTTCTTC. Translation: CASVSGASYNEQFF.

In this sample, this clonotype turned up a few times. The chain recombines TRBV7-8 with TRBJ2-5; no firm D call. The CDR3 is 14 amino acids. V gave up 1 base and J gave up 4 bases, with 10 bases separating them. Per germline, CDR1 SGHVS and CDR2 FQNEAQ. The CDR3 spells CASSLDSVAETQYF. CDR3 nucleotide sequence: TGTGCCAGCAGCTTAGATTCTGTAGCAGAGACCCAGTACTTC.

The chain uses TRBV14 and TRBJ2-5; 9 positions match TRBD1. Germline trimming cut 3 bases from V and 2 bases from J; bases unmatched to any gene: 4. The CDR3 runs 15 residues. Germline V gene sequence: CDR1 SGHDN, CDR2 FVKESK. The CDR3 loop reads CASSHLGTGQETQYF. The CDR3 DNA is TGTGCCAGCAGCCACCTGGGGACAGGGCAAGAGACCCAGTACTTC.

The gene calls are TRBV7-2 and TRBJ2-3, with D tentatively TRBD1 (6 bases). CDR3 length equals 15 residues. Trimming took off 0 bases at V and 2 bases at J, with 9 bases between the two ends. The germline CDR1 and CDR2 sequences are SGHTA and FQGNSA. The CDR3 reads CASSLAGTYTDTQYF. The DNA of the CDR3 is TGTGCCAGCAGCTTAGCTGGGACATACACAGATACGCAGTATTTT.

About this clonotype: Germline and junction disagree at one end, which may indicate a read error. The rearrangement links TRBV5-5 to TRBJ2-5; D might be TRBD2 (6 bases). CDR1 and CDR2 from the germline V gene are SGHKS and YYEKEE (reference sequence). This CDR3 contains 13 residues. As DNA, the CDR3 is TGTGCCAGCAGCCAACCACTAGCCAGAGAAGAGTTCTTC. Translation: CASSQPLAREEFF.

This clonotype was counted between two and nine times. This chain links TRBV29-1 with TRBJ1-2, with a tentative D call TRBD1 (5 bases). V lost 3 bases and J lost 6, with 8 bases in between. The CDR3 consists of 11 residues. Germline V lookup: CDR1 SQVTM, CDR2 ANQGSEA. In nucleotides, the CDR3 is TGCAGCGTTGATACGGGGGATGGCTACACCTTC. Amino acids: CSVDTGDGYTF. The full variable domain, in which reference TRBV29-1 and TRBJ1-2 provide the parts outside the CDR3, is SAVISQKPSRDICQRGTSLTIQCQVDSQVTMMFWYRQQPGQSLTLIATANQGSEATYESGFVIDKFPISRPNLTFSTLTVSNMSPEDSSIYLCSVDTGDGYTFGSGTRLTVV.

The chain links TRBV7-9 to TRBJ1-2, with 7 bases fitting TRBD1. The length of the CDR3 is 12 residues. CDR1 and CDR2 (germline): SEHNR, FQNEAQ (reference sequence). Trimming took 8 bases from V and 8 from J; bases not matched to a gene: 8. As DNA, the CDR3 is TGTGCCAGCGGCCGGGACAGAGACGGCTACACCTTC. It translates to CASGRDRDGYTF.

The V gene is TRBV20-1, the J gene TRBJ1-1, with a possible D match to TRBD1 (5 bases). Germline CDR1 reads DFQATT; CDR2 reads SNEGSKA (reference sequence). V gave up 3 bases and J gave up 1 base, with 24 bases separating them. The CDR3 has 18 residues. The CDR3 spells CSASLGWVPGGANTEAFF. The CDR3, as DNA: TGCAGTGCTAGTTTGGGTTGGGTCCCGGGCGGGGCGAACACTGAAGCTTTCTTT.

The chain employs TRBV2 and TRBJ2-5; D call uncertain. The J call may be incorrect, as the DNA end agrees better with TRBJ2-1. The CDR3 extends over 12 amino acids. The V gene's germline CDR1 is SNHLY and CDR2 FYNNEI. CDR3 region: CASSEATNEQFF. DNA for the CDR3: TGTGCCAGCAGTGAAGCGACCAATGAGCAGTTCTTC.

The DNA for the CDR3 is TGTGCCACCACCCAGATAGCCAATCAGCCCCAGCATTTT. Translated: CATTQIANQPQHF. This sequence joins TRBV15 and TRBJ1-5; D is unresolved. Germline CDR1 LNHNV, CDR2 YYDKDF (reference sequence). V was pared by 7 bases and J by 3 bases, with 10 bases between. This CDR3 has 13 amino acids.

The chain joins TRBV20-1 to TRBJ2-2; a weak D match, TRBD1 (6 bases). This CDR3 spans 14 amino acids. Germline V gene data show CDR1 as DFQATT and CDR2 as SNEGSKA (reference sequence). DNA for the CDR3: TGCAATCTACCTACAGGGCTAAACACCGGGGAGCTGTTTTTT. Encoded protein: CNLPTGLNTGELFF.

The genes are TRBV5-1 and TRBJ2-5; 15 bases line up with TRBD2. The J segment lost 0 bases and the V segment lost 3 bases, leaving 3 bases of the junction unmatched. The CDR3 loop spans 17 amino acids. Germline values: CDR1 SGHRS, CDR2 YFSETQ. The CDR3 DNA sequence: TGCGCCAGCAGCTCCGGACTAGCGGGAGGGTACCAAGAGACCCAGTACTTC. This gives the protein CASSSGLAGGYQETQYF.

The chain has TRBV11-2 and TRBJ2-3; 10 nucleotides align to TRBD2. The CDR3 totals 17 residues. V lost 2 bases and J lost 4; bases outside the gene matches: 9. Germline V gene sequence: CDR1 SGHAT, CDR2 FQNNGV. CDR3 nucleotide sequence: TGTGCCAGCAGCTTATGGGGGGGGACTAGCGATTCAGATACGCAGTATTTT. Translating gives CASSLWGGTSDSDTQYF.

The gene calls are TRBV29-1 and TRBJ2-7; a possible D gene is TRBD2 (5 bases). The CDR3 runs to 14 residues. Trimming stripped 6 bases from V and 3 bases from J, with 18 bases between. Germline CDR1 SQVTM, CDR2 ANQGSEA. The CDR3 region has the DNA TGCAGCGTCCAGGACTCCCCGGCTTACTACGAGCAGTACTTC. It encodes CSVQDSPAYYEQYF.

This clonotype was counted a few times. CDR3 nucleotide sequence: TGCGCCAGCAGGGAGGATGGGGCCAACGTCCTGACTTTC. Amino acid sequence: CASREDGANVLTF. The rearrangement joins TRBV5-1 to TRBJ2-6, with D possibly TRBD2 on 5 matching bases. The V end was cut by 5 bases, the J end by 3 bases, with 6 bases between. The CDR3 is 13 amino acids. CDR1 is SGHRS, CDR2 YFSETQ, per germline. The full variable domain, in which reference TRBV5-1 and TRBJ2-6 provide the parts outside the CDR3, is KAGVTQTPRYLIKTRGQQVTLSCSPISGHRSVSWYQQTPGQGLQFLFEYFSETQRNKGNFPGRFSGRQFSNSRSEMNVSTLELGDSALYLCASREDGANVLTFGAGSRLTVL.

There are a few counts of this clonotype. V usage is TRBV6-5 and J usage is TRBJ2-3, with TRBD2 identical over 13 bases. V shed 5 bases, J shed 6 bases, and the junction held 2 bases outside the gene matches. The CDR3 consists of 14 residues. CDR1 and CDR2 from the germline V gene are MNHEY and SVGAGI. DNA for the CDR3: TGTGCCAGCAGTGGACTAGCGGGAGTGGATACGCAGTATTTT. The encoded protein is CASSGLAGVDTQYF.

Many counts were recorded for this clonotype. The genes are TRBV13 and TRBJ1-1; D call uncertain. Germline-derived CDR1 and CDR2 are PRHDT and FYEKMQ (reference sequence). The CDR3 consists of 14 residues. Trimming shortened V by 1 base and J by 3 bases, and 9 bases separated the two germline ends. Here the CDR3 DNA reads TGTGCCAGCAGCTTAGCCAGTTTGGACACTGAAGCTTTCTTT. Translating it yields CASSLASLDTEAFF.

Only a few counts were recorded for this clonotype. The chain is built from TRBV2 and TRBJ2-5; D might be TRBD1 (5 bases). V lost 5 bases, J lost 5 bases, and 15 bases lay in between. CDR3 size: 14 residues. Germline loops: CDR1 SNHLY, CDR2 FYNNEI. This chain's CDR3 is CASSPTGFVETQYF. The CDR3 DNA sequence: TGTGCCAGCAGTCCAACAGGATTCGTCGAGACCCAGTACTTC. The full variable domain, its missing parts supplied by reference TRBV2 and TRBJ2-5, is EPEVTQTPSHQVTQMGQEVILRCVPISNHLYFYWYRQILGQKVEFLVSFYNNEISEKSEIFDDQFSVERPDGSNFTLKIRSTKLEDSAMYFCASSPTGFVETQYFGPGTRLLVL.